This TCR beta chain was identified in a study of blood T cell repertoires in COVID-19. In the study overall: Both acute and convalescent COVID-19 samples were obtained from the United States, Italy and Spain. T cells, B-cell-depleted T cells, or PBMCs supplied cDNA or gDNA.

Original data processing: The authors estimated nucleated cell counts from reference gene primer amplification. Clones were sequenced by immunoSEQ multiplex PCR, and TCRdb holds only the in-frame ones, with some missing. V and J calls plus clone size are reproduced from that table; the DNA served to infer D and trimming. The repertoire has 70,000 to 100,000 clones, 60% to 80% of them found once; the top ten carry roughly 4%. In its sample, this clone was seen once. Germline assignment: CDR1 SGHNT and CDR2 YYREEE (reference sequence). V lost 0 bases, J lost 7 bases, and 9 bases stayed unmatched. The length of the CDR3 is 17 residues.

The clonotype originates from a woman in her 50s with acute or convalescent COVID-19. Input material: peripheral blood. The chain recombines TRBV5-4 with TRBJ2-1, with 11 bases aligning to TRBD2. For the CDR3, the DNA is TGTGCCAGCAGCTTGGCAGTGACTAGCGGGGTTGAAAATGAGCAGTTCTTC. Its protein product is CASSLAVTSGVENEQFF.